These 2 T cell receptor beta chains originate from one sample sequenced in a study of T cells in Graves' hyperthyroidism and ophthalmopathy. The TCR beta CDR3 regions underwent amplification using RNA transcripts as the source. The study used the HTBI primer set for a first-round RT-PCR of the TCR CDR3. TCRdb passed the multiplex PCR reads through MiXCR, listing each CDR3 protein once. This table has more than 50,000 distinct CDR3 sequences, 40% to 55% appearing once. Sequencing used blood. The source is a woman aged 30 to 39 with Graves' ophthalmopathy.

With respect to this clonotype: At one end the junction does not follow the germline gene, possibly because of a read error. The V call is TRBV6-5, the J call TRBJ1-1; TRBD1 matches at 7 bases. This CDR3 region has 13 residues. Per germline, CDR1 MNHEY and CDR2 SVGAGI. CDR3 nucleotide sequence: TGTGCCAGCAGTCACTCGGACAGGACGGAAGCTTTCTTT. It is translated as CASSHSDRTEAFF.

Concerning this clonotype: This sequence may be a read error, since a much larger clone differs from it by one base. This chain connects TRBV28 to TRBJ2-3; TRBD2 is a possible D gene (6 bases). CDR1 is MDHEN and CDR2 is SYDVKM in the germline V gene. This CDR3 has 14 amino acids. The chain's CDR3 is CASRGTSGTDAQYF. CDR3 coding DNA: TGTGCCAGCAGGGGGACTTCGGGCACAGATGCGCAGTATTTT.